This T cell receptor beta chain emerged from a study of low-dose radiotherapy and immunotherapy resistance in tumors. The wider study: With cycle 1 day 1 as the start, patients took oral aspirin 300 mg daily for four cycles.

Both TCRalpha and TCRbeta chains were reverse transcribed with V-gene-specific primers. Using a constant-region primer together with a V-primer adapter, TCRs were subjected to 15 to 20 PCR cycles of amplification. In vitro transcription was used to amplify the isolated mRNA. TCRdb independently ran MiXCR on the reads; one entry per CDR3 protein. The table lists about 58,000 distinct CDR3 sequences, about 25% of them singletons, with approximately 7.2% in the top ten. Time point specified: after trial treatment. The treatment was: LDRT plus nivolumab, ipilimumab, low-dose cyclophosphamide and aspirin (RACIN trial). Low-dose radiotherapy and low-dose cyclophosphamide, together with aspirin, ipilimumab and nivolumab, were given to donors. Eligible patients had advanced solid tumors lacking tumor-infiltrating lymphocytes. Germline CDR1 reads MNHGY; CDR2 reads SAAAGT. The V end was cut by 2 bases, the J end by 4 bases, with 12 bases between. The CDR3 has 15 residues.

Concerning this clonotype: A far larger clone is only one base removed, so a read error is likely.

The genes are TRBV6-8 and TRBJ2-1; D is tentatively TRBD1 or TRBD2 (5 bases each). Sequencing used PBMCs, obtained after low-dose radiotherapy plus immunotherapy. This clonotype was obtained from a male donor with prostate cancer. The CDR3 DNA sequence: TGTGCCAGCAGTTACCTCAGAGGGGAATACAATGAGCAGTTCTTC. It encodes CASSYLRGEYNEQFF.